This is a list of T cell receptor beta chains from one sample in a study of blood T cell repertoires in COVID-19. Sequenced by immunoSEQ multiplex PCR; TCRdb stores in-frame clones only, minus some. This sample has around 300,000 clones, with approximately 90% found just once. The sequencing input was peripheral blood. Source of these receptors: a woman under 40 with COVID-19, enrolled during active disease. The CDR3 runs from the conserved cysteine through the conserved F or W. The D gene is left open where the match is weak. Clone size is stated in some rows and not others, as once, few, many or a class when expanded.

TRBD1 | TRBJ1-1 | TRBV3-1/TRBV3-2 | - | CASSSRLGQMNTEAFF
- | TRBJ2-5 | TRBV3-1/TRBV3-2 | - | CASSQESIARSRETQYF
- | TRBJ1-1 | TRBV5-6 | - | CASSLAGGARTEAFF
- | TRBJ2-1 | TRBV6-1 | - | CASSEDWGGGAFF
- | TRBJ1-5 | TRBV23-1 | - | CASSPPYRPEGDQPQHF
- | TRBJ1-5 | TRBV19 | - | CASSIVWTLSNQPQHF
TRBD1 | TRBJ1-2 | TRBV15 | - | CATSSRTTGAVGGYTF
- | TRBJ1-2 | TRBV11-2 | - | CASSPRAGVKGGYTF
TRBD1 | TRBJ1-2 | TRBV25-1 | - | CASSLQGFYGYTF
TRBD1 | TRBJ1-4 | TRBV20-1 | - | CSASQPGTGVEKLFF
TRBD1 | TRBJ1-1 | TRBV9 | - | CASSPHRGGTEAFF
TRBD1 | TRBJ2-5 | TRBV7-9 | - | CASSRTGGDQETQYF
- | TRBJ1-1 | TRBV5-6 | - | CASSFRGSNTEAFF
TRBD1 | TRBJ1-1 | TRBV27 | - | CASSFRRDRRANTEAFF
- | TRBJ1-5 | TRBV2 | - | CASSFLDGQLYSNQPQHF
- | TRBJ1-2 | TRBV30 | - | CAWSITGDNGYTF
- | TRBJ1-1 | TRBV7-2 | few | CASSLVVGEAFF
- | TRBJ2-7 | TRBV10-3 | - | CAIREPGLQAGEQYF
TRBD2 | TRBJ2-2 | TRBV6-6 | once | CASRPPGLASGELFF
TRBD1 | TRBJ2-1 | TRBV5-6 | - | CASSWDRGPEQFF
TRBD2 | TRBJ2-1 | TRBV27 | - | CASHYGEGLRNEQFF
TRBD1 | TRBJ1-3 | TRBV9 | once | CASSTRQGAGNTIYF
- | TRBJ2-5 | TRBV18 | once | CASSPEYQETQYF
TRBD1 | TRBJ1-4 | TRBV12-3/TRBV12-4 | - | CASTYAGTGTLHF
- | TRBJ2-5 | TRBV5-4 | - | CASSSPAPNWETQYF
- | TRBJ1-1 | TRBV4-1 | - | CASSHLPGGRYEAFF
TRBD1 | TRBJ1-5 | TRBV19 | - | CASSRTPGGEWPQHF
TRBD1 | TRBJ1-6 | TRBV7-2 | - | CASSRQGTATNSPLHF